The 28 T cell receptor beta chains reported below all come from one sample, sequenced in a study of T cells in women clearing cervical HPV infection. Generated by immunoSEQ multiplex PCR, the TCRdb table keeps only in-frame clones and is missing some. The sample table includes about 35,000 clones. Sequencing was carried out using blood buffy coat. All receptors derive from a woman between 18 and 70 years old with a cervical HPV16 infection that either progressed to CIN3+ or cleared (not recorded which).

The CDR3 DNA, read in part, is TGTGCCAGTAGTAACTTACCGGGACAGGGTGGAGGC. As protein: CASSNLPGQGGG. The full-length CDR3 reads as CASSNLPGQGGGYTF. This rearrangement joins TRBV19 to TRBJ1-2; 9 bases fit TRBD1. Read sequence stops 3 residues before the CDR3 end, and the germline J gene provides the missing end. Germline V gene data show CDR1 as LNHDA and CDR2 as SQIVND (reference sequence). The CDR3 consists of 15 residues.

Comments on this clone: The CDR3 extends 3 residues past the end of the read, so its final part is completed from the germline J gene. V and J are TRBV18 and TRBJ2-7; unclear D gene. The CDR3 spans 14 residues. Trimming took off 0 bases at V and 1 base at J, with 7 bases between the two ends. The germline V gene has CDR1 KGHSH and CDR2 LQKENI. The CDR3 is CASSPPSRSYEQYF. The sequenced part of the CDR3 DNA is TGTGCCAGCTCACCACCGTCAAGGTCCTACGAG.

A remark on this clone: The CDR3 end falls 3 residues outside the read, so it is completed with the germline J gene. The V call is TRBV7-2, the J call TRBJ1-5; 9 bases align to TRBD1. V shed 5 bases, J shed 1 base, and the junction held 3 bases outside the gene matches. The CDR3 length is 15 residues. Per the germline V gene, CDR1 is SGHTA and CDR2 is FQGNSA. CDR3 residues: CASSLTGGSNQPQHF. The sequenced part of the CDR3 DNA is TGTGCCAGCAGCCTGACAGGGGGAAGCAATCAGCCC.

CDR3 DNA (partial): TGTGCCAGCAGCTTGGAGGGGAGGAGAACTGAA. This encodes CASSLEGRRTE. The whole CDR3 sequence reads CASSLEGRRTEAFF. V usage is TRBV7-2 and J usage is TRBJ1-1, with D perhaps matching TRBD1 (5 bases). Read coverage stops 3 residues before the CDR3 terminus; the germline J gene supplies the remainder. CDR3 length equals 14 residues. V gave up 3 bases and J gave up 5 bases, with 13 bases separating them. The germline V gene encodes CDR1 SGHTA and CDR2 FQGNSA.

A note on this clone: The read comes to an end 3 residues before the CDR3 does, leaving the germline J gene to fill in the end. This sequence joins TRBV5-1 and TRBJ1-1; tentatively, D is TRBD1 (6 bases). V was clipped by 4 bases and J by 6 bases, with 13 bases between them. Germline CDR1 SGHRS, CDR2 YFSETQ. The CDR3 loop spans 13 amino acids. The part of the CDR3 DNA that was read is TGCGCCAGCAGCAACACAGGGAGCGCTGAA. This encodes CASSNTGSAE. The complete CDR3 sequence is CASSNTGSAEAFF. Full variable domain (outside the CDR3, taken from reference TRBV5-1 and TRBJ1-1): KAGVTQTPRYLIKTRGQQVTLSCSPISGHRSVSWYQQTPGQGLQFLFEYFSETQRNKGNFPGRFSGRQFSNSRSEMNVSTLELGDSALYLCASSNTGSAEAFFGQGTRLTVV.

Concerning this clone: The DNA ends 3 residues before the CDR3 does, and the rest of the CDR3 is filled in from the germline J gene. The V gene is TRBV10-1, the J gene TRBJ2-3; D is undetermined. Per the germline V gene, CDR1 is WNHNN and CDR2 is SYGVQD (reference sequence). V was cut by 5 bases and J by 4 bases, with 16 bases left in between. CDR3 length: 15 amino acids. This CDR3 is CASSLASTYPDTQYF. Incomplete CDR3 DNA: TGCGCCAGCAGTTTAGCCTCAACCTACCCAGATACG.

As concerns this clone: The read stops 3 residues short of the end of the CDR3; the missing end is completed from the germline J gene. The chain couples TRBV19 to TRBJ2-7, with no clear D. The germline V and J ends were trimmed by 5 bases and 6 bases, with 17 bases remaining between them. The CDR3 has 14 amino acids. CDR1 and CDR2 from the germline V gene are LNHDA and SQIVND (reference sequence). CDR3 DNA (partial): TGTGCCAGTAGTTTGACCGGGTCTCCTAGCGAG. This sequence encodes CASSLTGSPSE. The whole CDR3 region reads CASSLTGSPSEQYF.

As concerns this clone: The CDR3 goes on 3 residues after the read ends, and that part is filled in from the germline J gene. The chain recombines TRBV6-1 with TRBJ1-5, with TRBD1 matching over 7 bases. V trimming: 2 bases; J trimming: 4 bases; junction bases outside the gene matches: 14. Germline-derived CDR1 and CDR2 are MNHNS and SASEGT. The CDR3 consists of 18 residues. The DNA read from the CDR3 is TGTGCCAGCAGTGAATTAGGGGGCAGGTGGTTCGAGAATCAGCCC. Translated, it gives CASSELGGRWFENQP. The full-length CDR3 reads as CASSELGGRWFENQPQHF.

Note on this clone: The read ends 3 residues before the CDR3 terminus; that terminus is restored from the germline J gene. The chain uses TRBV6-2 or TRBV6-3 and TRBJ2-3; D unresolved. The germline CDR1 and CDR2 sequences are MNHEY and SVGEGT. Trimming removed 3 bases from V and 2 bases from J, with 9 bases in between. The CDR3 contains 14 residues. The CDR3 is CASSYLGVTDTQYF. The CDR3 bases that were read are TGTGCCAGCAGTTATTTGGGCGTCACAGATACG.

Comment on this clone: The read ends 3 residues shy of where the CDR3 ends; the end is completed using the germline J gene. The chain couples TRBV6-4 to TRBJ2-2, with TRBD2 matching 7 bases. The junction had 0 bases not matched to a gene; V was cut back by 4 bases and J by 4 bases. Germline values: CDR1 MRHNA, CDR2 SNTAGT. This CDR3 has 13 amino acids. The covered CDR3 bases are TGTGCCAGCAGTGGGACTAGCACCGGGGAG. Amino acid sequence: CASSGTSTGE. The whole CDR3 protein is CASSGTSTGELFF.

Concerning this clone itself: The read ends 3 residues shy of where the CDR3 ends; the end is completed using the germline J gene. The V gene is TRBV7-9, the J gene TRBJ1-5, with TRBD1 matching over 9 bases. The CDR3 consists of 14 residues. Trimming at V came to 4 bases and at J to 7 bases, leaving 5 bases not matched to a gene. From germline, CDR1 is SEHNR and CDR2 FQNEAQ (reference sequence). The CDR3 is CASSSDRGWQPQHF. The part of the CDR3 DNA that was read is TGTGCCAGCAGCTCCGACAGGGGGTGGCAGCCC.

For this clone: The sequence runs out 3 residues before the end of the CDR3; the remainder is reconstructed from the germline J gene. V and J are TRBV18 and TRBJ2-7, with D perhaps TRBD1 (6 bases). The V gene's germline CDR1 is KGHSH and CDR2 LQKENI. The germline V and J ends were trimmed by 3 bases and 6 bases, with 15 bases remaining between them. The CDR3 is made up of 14 amino acids. CDR3 DNA (partial): TGTGCCAGCTCACCGGGGCAGGGGATTGGCGAG. Translating gives CASSPGQGIGE. The entire CDR3 is CASSPGQGIGEQYF.

The CDR3 DNA, read in part, is TGCAGTGCCGCGGGCAATGAG. Its translation: CSAAGNE. The CDR3 as a whole reads CSAAGNEQFF. The rearrangement joins TRBV20-1 to TRBJ2-1, with a tentative D call TRBD2 (5 bases). The CDR3 end lies 3 residues beyond the end of the read and is filled in from the germline J gene. With 6 bases removed from V and 6 bases from J, the gap between germline ends came to 6 bases. This CDR3 is 10 amino acids long. CDR1 is DFQATT and CDR2 is SNEGSKA in the germline V gene (reference sequence).

As concerns this clone: The CDR3 is cut off 3 residues early in the read; its end comes from the germline J gene. The V gene is TRBV10-3, the J gene TRBJ1-1; no reliable D call. Germline-derived CDR1 and CDR2 are ENHRY and SYGVKD. This CDR3 has 14 residues. The V and J ends lost 3 bases and 5 bases respectively, with 13 bases between them. CDR3 residues: CAISDEFRRTEAFF. The covered CDR3 bases are TGTGCCATCAGTGATGAGTTCAGGAGGACTGAA.

As regards this clone: Coverage ceases 3 residues before the CDR3 finishes, and the germline J gene fills in the end. The V gene is TRBV7-9, the J gene TRBJ2-1, with D possibly being TRBD2 (6 bases). Per germline, CDR1 SEHNR and CDR2 FQNEAQ (reference sequence). Deletions cut 6 bases from V and 3 bases from J, with 12 bases between. This CDR3 is built from 14 residues. Incomplete CDR3 DNA: TGTGCCAGCAGGTCCGTCGGGGGCTACAATGAG. This gives the protein CASRSVGGYNE. The whole CDR3 reads CASRSVGGYNEQFF. The full variable domain, completed using reference TRBV7-9 and TRBJ2-1, is DTGVSQNPRHKITKRGQNVTFRCDPISEHNRLYWYRQTLGQGPEFLTYFQNEAQLEKSRLLSDRFSAERPKGSFSTLEIQRTEQGDSAMYLCASRSVGGYNEQFFGPGTRLTVL.

Turning to this clone: The read ends 3 residues shy of where the CDR3 ends; the end is completed using the germline J gene. The chain recombines TRBV20-1 with TRBJ2-5, with 7 nucleotides matching TRBD2. CDR1 and CDR2 from the germline V gene are DFQATT and SNEGSKA (reference sequence). The CDR3 contains 12 residues. The V and J ends lost 6 bases and 5 bases, in that order; junction bases with no gene match: 6. CDR3 bases read: TGCAGTGCACCTCAGGGAGGGGAGACC. It codes for CSAPQGGET. Given in full, the CDR3 is CSAPQGGETQYF.

To note about this clone: The observed sequence ends 3 residues before the CDR3 terminus, with the missing tail filled in from the germline J gene. The V and J genes are TRBV7-2 and TRBJ1-2; TRBD1 agrees at 7 bases. The CDR3 consists of 15 residues. V shed 4 bases and J 7 bases; nucleotides not matched to a gene: 12. Germline V gene sequence: CDR1 SGHTA, CDR2 FQGNSA. Incomplete CDR3 DNA: TGTGCCAGCAGCTCCCCAGGGGGAGTGCTGACTGGC. Protein sequence: CASSSPGGVLTG. The complete CDR3 sequence is CASSSPGGVLTGYTF.

As to this clone: The CDR3 end falls 3 residues outside the read, so it is completed with the germline J gene. The V call is TRBV2, the J call TRBJ1-4, with TRBD1 as a possible D gene (5 bases). V was pared by 3 bases and J by 10 bases, with 9 bases between. This CDR3 contains 12 residues. The germline gives CDR1 SNHLY, CDR2 FYNNEI. This chain's CDR3 is CASSEEGVKLFF. The sequenced CDR3 bases are TGTGCCAGCAGTGAGGAAGGGGTAAAA. The complete variable domain, with remaining parts taken from reference TRBV2 and TRBJ1-4, reads EPEVTQTPSHQVTQMGQEVILRCVPISNHLYFYWYRQILGQKVEFLVSFYNNEISEKSEIFDDQFSVERPDGSNFTLKIRSTKLEDSAMYFCASSEEGVKLFFGSGTQLSVL.

Worth noting for this clone: The read halts 3 residues ahead of the CDR3 end, with the missing end drawn from the germline J gene. The sample carries other DNA sequences with the same CDR3. The gene calls are TRBV7-2 and TRBJ1-2; TRBD1 matches 8 bases. The germline V gene has CDR1 SGHTA and CDR2 FQGNSA. The CDR3 has 15 amino acids. CDR3 bases read: TGTGCCAGCAGCTTAGTAGGTGGGACAGGAAATTCC. The encoded protein is CASSLVGGTGNS. The entire CDR3 reads CASSLVGGTGNSYTF.

Remarks on this clone: The read terminates 3 residues ahead of where the CDR3 ends, so the germline J gene completes it. This chain connects TRBV7-2 to TRBJ1-6, with 9 bases identical to TRBD1. V was pared by 0 bases and J by 10 bases, with 7 bases of the junction left unmatched. Germline V gene lookup returns CDR1 SGHTA and CDR2 FQGNSA. The length of the CDR3 is 16 residues. The CDR3 here is CASSLAGQGKGSPLHF. Incomplete CDR3 DNA: TGTGCCAGCAGCTTAGCCGGACAGGGGAAGGGATCACCC.

As concerns this clone: Sequencing ends 3 residues short of the CDR3 end; the germline J gene provides the rest. The rearrangement joins TRBV5-1 to TRBJ2-5, with TRBD2 identical over 12 bases. Germline CDR1 is SGHRS and CDR2 is YFSETQ. CDR3 length: 17 residues. J lost 5 bases, V lost 0 bases, and 8 bases had no gene match. CDR3 DNA, as far as it was read: TGCGCCAGCAGCTTGGTGGCTAGCGGGAGGGATTTGGAGACC. Its protein is CASSLVASGRDLET. The CDR3 in full is CASSLVASGRDLETQYF.

Remarks on this clone: The CDR3 end falls 3 residues outside the read, so it is completed with the germline J gene. J is TRBJ1-1 and V is TRBV18; the D gene is possibly TRBD1 (5 bases). CDR3 length: 15 amino acids. Per the germline V gene, CDR1 is KGHSH and CDR2 is LQKENI. The CDR3 loop is CASSPPGPISGEAFF. The sequenced CDR3 bases are TGTGCCAGCTCACCACCGGGGCCAATAAGTGGCGAG.

CDR3 sequence reads: CSAPGSTYEQYF. The part of the CDR3 DNA that was read is TGCAGTGCACCTGGCAGTACCTACGAG. The gene calls are TRBV20-1 and TRBJ2-7; D unclear. The read finishes 3 residues shy of the CDR3 end, and the germline J gene is used to complete it. V lost 6 bases and J lost 2, with 11 bases in between. The germline CDR1 and CDR2 sequences are DFQATT and SNEGSKA (reference sequence). CDR3 length: 12 residues.

About this clone itself: The read halts 3 residues ahead of the CDR3 end, with the missing end drawn from the germline J gene. This rearrangement joins TRBV7-2 to TRBJ1-2; D might be TRBD1 (5 bases). Germline assignment: CDR1 SGHTA and CDR2 FQGNSA. This CDR3 is built from 13 residues. Incomplete CDR3 DNA: TGTGCCAGCAGCTTAGCGGGGGGGAATACC. Residues: CASSLAGGNT. The full CDR3 sequence reads CASSLAGGNTYTF.

With regard to this clone: Read data end 3 residues before the CDR3 end; the end is taken from the germline J gene. The sample contains more than one DNA sequence encoding this CDR3. The V gene is TRBV20-1, the J gene TRBJ2-6; D is possibly TRBD1 (6 bases). Germline V gene data show CDR1 as DFQATT and CDR2 as SNEGSKA (reference sequence). The CDR3 is 18 residues long. Between the trimmed V and J ends, which lost 0 bases and 0 bases, there was a span of 15 bases. This chain's CDR3 is CSARDTGHPLSGANVLTF. CDR3 DNA (partial): TGCAGTGCTAGAGATACAGGGCATCCACTCTCTGGGGCCAACGTC.

Concerning this clone itself: The read ends 3 residues early relative to the CDR3; the germline J gene fills the gap. The chain combines TRBV5-1 with TRBJ1-3; D is unresolved. Germline loops: CDR1 SGHRS, CDR2 YFSETQ. V was cut by 0 bases and J by 0 bases, with 13 bases left in between. This CDR3 is built from 17 residues. Incomplete CDR3 DNA: TGCGCCAGCAGCTTGGACCGGGTCCCAATCTCTGGAAACACC. Protein sequence: CASSLDRVPISGNT. The whole CDR3 protein reads CASSLDRVPISGNTIYF.

CDR3 DNA (partial): TGTGCCAGCTCCCCGGGGGACAGTCCTGAA. Translation: CASSPGDSPE. The whole CDR3 sequence reads CASSPGDSPEAFF. This chain uses TRBV18 with TRBJ1-1; 7 bases are a match to TRBD1. The read ends 3 residues early relative to the CDR3; the germline J gene fills the gap. Losses at the gene ends were 6 bases for V and 6 bases for J; bases not matched to a gene: 7. The germline gives CDR1 KGHSH, CDR2 LQKENI. This CDR3 has 13 amino acids.

Comment on this clone: The read ends 3 residues before the CDR3 terminus; that terminus is restored from the germline J gene. This chain links TRBV5-4 with TRBJ2-3, with D unresolved. The CDR3 is 12 residues long. Germline V gene lookup returns CDR1 SGHNT and CDR2 YYREEE (reference sequence). Trimming took 1 base from V and 4 from J, leaving 4 bases between them. The DNA read from the CDR3 is TGTGCCAGCAGCTTGAGCTCAGATACG. Translation: CASSLSSDT. The entire CDR3 protein reads CASSLSSDTQYF.